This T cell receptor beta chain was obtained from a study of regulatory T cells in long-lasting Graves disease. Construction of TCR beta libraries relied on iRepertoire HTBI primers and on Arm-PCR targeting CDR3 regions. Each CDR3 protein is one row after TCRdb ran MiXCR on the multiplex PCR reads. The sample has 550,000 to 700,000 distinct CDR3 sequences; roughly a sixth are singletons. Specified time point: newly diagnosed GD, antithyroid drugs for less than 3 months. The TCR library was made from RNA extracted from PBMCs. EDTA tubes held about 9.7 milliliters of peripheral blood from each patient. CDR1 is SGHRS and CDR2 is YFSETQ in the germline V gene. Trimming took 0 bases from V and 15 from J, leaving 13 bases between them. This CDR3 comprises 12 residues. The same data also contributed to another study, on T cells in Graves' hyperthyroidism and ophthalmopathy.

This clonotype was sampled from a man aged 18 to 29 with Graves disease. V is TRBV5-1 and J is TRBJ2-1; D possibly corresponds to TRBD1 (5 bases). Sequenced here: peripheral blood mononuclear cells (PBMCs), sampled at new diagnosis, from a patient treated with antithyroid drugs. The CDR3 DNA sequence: TGCGCCAGCAGCTTGGCGGGCAGGGAAACGTTCTTC. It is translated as CASSLAGRETFF.